The entry that follows covers one T cell receptor (beta chain) sequence. The antigen is unknown. The germline V gene encodes CDR1 SGHDT and CDR2 YYEEEE. V shed 1 base and J shed 8 bases, with 13 bases lying between them. The CDR3 runs to 13 residues. Cocultured for over 5 days at 37°C were the mixed lymphocyte reaction cells. This specimen comes from a study of siplizumab effects on memory and regulatory T cells. The protocol was immunoSEQ multiplex PCR, while the TCRdb copy is restricted to in-frame clones and leaves out a portion. The sample has roughly 9,900 clones; around 40% are singletons. Source material: CFSE-low (dividing) CD4+ T cells sorted from an allogeneic mixed lymphocyte reaction. This clonotype originated in a human donor in good health; the cells came from an allogeneic mixed lymphocyte reaction. The chain links TRBV5-6 to TRBJ2-7; possible D gene TRBD2, 6 bases. The CDR3 reads CASSLSPGAKQYF. Here the CDR3 DNA reads TGTGCCAGCAGCTTGTCCCCGGGAGCCAAGCAGTACTTC.